This T cell receptor beta chain was sequenced during a study of blood T cell repertoires in COVID-19. Study information: Material from acute and convalescent COVID-19 was sourced from the United States, Italy and Spain. From T cells, B-cell-depleted T cells, or PBMCs came the material, which was cDNA or gDNA.

In the study's own analysis: Amplification of reference gene primers provided the estimated nucleated cell counts. Method: immunoSEQ multiplex PCR; TCRdb's copy keeps in-frame clones and lacks some. V, J and clone size are those of that table, while D and trimming were read from the DNA. Altogether more than 400,000 clones are present, around 91% being singletons, with the ten largest covering approximately 0.65%. There are 13 residues in the CDR3. Looked up from germline, CDR1 is SGHRS and CDR2 is YFSETQ. Trimming pared 6 bases from V and 2 bases from J, leaving 11 bases between. Adults between about 18 and 95 years of age took part from approximately 24 US areas.

The chain joins TRBV5-1 to TRBJ2-5, with a tentative D call TRBD1 (6 bases). The TCR was taken from a man aged 18 to 35 who had recovered from COVID-19. Sequencing was carried out using PBMCs or T cells enriched from blood (not recorded which). CDR3 nucleotides: TGCGCCAGCAATACTGGACAGCAAGAGACCCAGTACTTC. Translation gives CASNTGQQETQYF.